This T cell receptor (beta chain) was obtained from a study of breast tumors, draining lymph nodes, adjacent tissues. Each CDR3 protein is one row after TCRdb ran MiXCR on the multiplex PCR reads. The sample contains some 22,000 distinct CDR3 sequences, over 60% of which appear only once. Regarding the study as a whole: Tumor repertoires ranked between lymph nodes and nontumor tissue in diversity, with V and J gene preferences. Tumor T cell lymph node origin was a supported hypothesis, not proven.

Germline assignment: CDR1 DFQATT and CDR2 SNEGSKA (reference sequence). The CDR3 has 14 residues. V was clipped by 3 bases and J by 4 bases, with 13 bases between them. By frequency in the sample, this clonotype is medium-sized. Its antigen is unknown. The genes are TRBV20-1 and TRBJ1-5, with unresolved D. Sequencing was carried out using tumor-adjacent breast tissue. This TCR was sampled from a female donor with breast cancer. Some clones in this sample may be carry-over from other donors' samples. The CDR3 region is CSARQVFENQPQHF. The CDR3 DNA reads TGCAGTGCTAGGCAGGTGTTCGAGAATCAGCCCCAGCATTTT.